A single sample gave rise to the 15 T cell receptor beta chains below, sequenced in a study of response to subunit inactivated influenza vaccine. TCRdb reprocessed the RT-PCR reads via MiXCR and lists one record per CDR3 protein. The table has roughly 790,000 distinct CDR3 sequences, around 21% seen once. This specimen consisted of PBMCs from blood, obtained about 5 days after vaccination. These receptors came from a man between 50 and 59 years old who received an inactivated influenza vaccine.

This chain uses TRBV29-1 with TRBJ2-7; D unclear. V lost 2 bases, J lost 2 bases, and 13 bases lay in between. This CDR3 contains 14 residues. Germline lookup yields CDR1 SQVTM and CDR2 ANQGSEA. The CDR3 region has the DNA TGCAGCGTTGAAAGGGCCAAGGGCCCCTACGAGCAGTACTTC. This encodes CSVERAKGPYEQYF.

The rearrangement uses TRBV5-1 and TRBJ2-7, with 10 positions matching TRBD2. Trimming took 1 base from V and 6 from J; bases not matched to a gene: 4. The CDR3 spans 14 residues. Per germline, CDR1 SGHRS and CDR2 YFSETQ. CDR3 sequence (DNA): TGCGCCAGCAGCTTGCTGGGACTAGCGTCCGAGCAGTACTTC. Its translation is CASSLLGLASEQYF.

The table lists this clonotype with many counts. V is TRBV28 and J is TRBJ2-2; TRBD2 might be the D (5 bases). This CDR3 region has 15 residues. Germline-derived CDR1 and CDR2 are MDHEN and SYDVKM. Trimming stripped 7 bases from V and 1 base from J, with 13 bases between. The CDR3 DNA sequence: TGTGCCAGCACGGGTGCTAGCCGGAACACCGGGGAGCTGTTTTTT. It codes for CASTGASRNTGELFF.

This clonotype was found a few times. The genes are TRBV29-1 and TRBJ2-3; either TRBD1 or TRBD2 may supply D (5 bases each). Germline V gene lookup returns CDR1 SQVTM and CDR2 ANQGSEA. V lost 4 bases and J 6 bases, leaving 17 bases between the germline ends. The CDR3 has 14 residues. This CDR3 reads CSVVIGTLTDTQYF. The CDR3 DNA reads as TGCAGCGTTGTTATCGGGACCCTCACTGATACGCAGTATTTT.

This chain links TRBV5-1 with TRBJ2-1; TRBD1 or TRBD2 may be the D gene (5 bases each). V lost 4 bases and J lost 2, with 16 bases in between. CDR3 length equals 16 residues. Germline loops: CDR1 SGHRS, CDR2 YFSETQ. CDR3 coding DNA: TGCGCCAGCAGCACGGGGCCCCCTGGCACCTACAATGAGCAGTTCTTC. This encodes CASSTGPPGTYNEQFF. The full variable domain, its missing parts supplied by reference TRBV5-1 and TRBJ2-1, is KAGVTQTPRYLIKTRGQQVTLSCSPISGHRSVSWYQQTPGQGLQFLFEYFSETQRNKGNFPGRFSGRQFSNSRSEMNVSTLELGDSALYLCASSTGPPGTYNEQFFGPGTRLTVL.

The rearrangement joins TRBV20-1 to TRBJ2-1; the match to TRBD2 covers 10 bases. Germline V gene sequence: CDR1 DFQATT, CDR2 SNEGSKA (reference sequence). CDR3 length: 14 amino acids. V was clipped by 4 bases and J by 4 bases; unmatched bases: 4. The CDR3 sequence is CSATSGGLYNEQFF. CDR3 bases: TGCAGTGCTACTAGCGGGGGCCTTTACAATGAGCAGTTCTTC.

V and J are TRBV20-1 and TRBJ2-7; D not certain. V was shortened by 0 bases and J by 0 bases, with 12 bases between the two germline ends. This CDR3 region has 15 residues. The germline CDR1 and CDR2 sequences are DFQATT and SNEGSKA (reference sequence). The DNA for the CDR3 is TGCAGTGCTAGAGATCCGACATCTCCCTCCTACGAGCAGTACTTC. Translation: CSARDPTSPSYEQYF.

This clonotype was recorded at least ten times. V is TRBV5-6 and J is TRBJ2-3; possibly TRBD2 for D (5 bases). CDR3 length equals 13 residues. The V and J ends lost 3 bases and 0 bases respectively, with 5 bases between them. Per the germline V gene, CDR1 is SGHDT and CDR2 is YYEEEE. CDR3 residues: CASSWTSTDTQYF. The CDR3 nucleotides read TGTGCCAGCAGCTGGACTAGCACAGATACGCAGTATTTT. The full variable domain, completed using reference TRBV5-6 and TRBJ2-3, is DAGVTQSPTHLIKTRGQQVTLRCSPKSGHDTVSWYQQALGQGPQFIFQYYEEEERQRGNFPDRFSGHQFPNYSSELNVNALLLGDSALYLCASSWTSTDTQYFGPGTRLTVL.

The CDR3 reads CASSYGQASTEAFF. The DNA for the CDR3 is TGTGCCAGCAGCTACGGACAGGCGAGCACTGAAGCTTTCTTT. The rearrangement joins TRBV7-2 to TRBJ1-1; 7 bases match TRBD1. The CDR3 runs to 14 residues. Trimming took 4 bases from V and 4 from J; bases not matched to a gene: 6. CDR1 and CDR2 from the germline V gene are SGHTA and FQGNSA.

This clonotype occurred a few times. The rearrangement links TRBV6-1 to TRBJ2-2, with D unclear. This CDR3 is 14 amino acids long. With 9 bases removed from V and 1 base from J, the gap between germline ends came to 12 bases. CDR1 and CDR2 (germline): MNHNS, SASEGT. CDR3 DNA: TGTGCCAGTTCAGGTTTACTGAACACCGGGGAGCTGTTTTTT. Protein product: CASSGLLNTGELFF.

This clonotype was observed many times. The rearrangement uses TRBV20-1 and TRBJ1-2, with D perhaps matching TRBD1 (6 bases). Germline V gives CDR1 DFQATT, CDR2 SNEGSKA (reference sequence). Between the trimmed V and J ends, which lost 3 bases and 4 bases, there was a span of 15 bases. The CDR3 runs 14 residues. The CDR3 DNA is TGCAGTGCTAGCGAACAGGGATCCTCCTATGGCTACACCTTC. This encodes CSASEQGSSYGYTF.

A few counts support this clonotype. The J gene is TRBJ2-2, the V gene TRBV10-2, with 10 bases lining up with TRBD2. Germline CDR1 is WSHSY and CDR2 is SAAADI. The V segment lost 7 bases and the J segment 3 bases; nucleotides outside the gene matches: 2. The CDR3 contains 14 residues. This CDR3 reads CASTSGGDTGELFF. CDR3 coding DNA: TGCGCCAGCACTAGCGGGGGTGACACCGGGGAGCTGTTTTTT.

The chain has TRBV5-1 and TRBJ1-1; unclear D gene. CDR1 and CDR2 (germline): SGHRS, YFSETQ. V lost 0 bases and J lost 2, with 8 bases in between. The CDR3 has 14 residues. DNA for the CDR3: TGCGCCAGCAGCTTGGCAGGTATTAACACTGAAGCTTTCTTT. Its protein is CASSLAGINTEAFF.

The sample holds a few counts of this clonotype. This chain uses TRBV2 with TRBJ2-7; D is uncertain. CDR1 SNHLY and CDR2 FYNNEI come from the germline V gene. Trimming removed 6 bases at V and 3 bases at J, with 9 bases between. The CDR3 is 12 residues long. The CDR3 DNA reads TGTGCCAGCAGAGAGCATCTCTACGAGCAGTACTTC. Encoded protein: CASREHLYEQYF.

This clonotype appeared a few times. The V gene is TRBV12-3 or TRBV12-4, the J gene TRBJ2-1; 13 bases fit TRBD2. With V trimmed by 6 bases and J by 5 bases, 4 bases remained unmatched. CDR3 length: 15 amino acids. This CDR3 is CASRLAGGEHNEQFF. The CDR3 nucleotides read TGTGCCAGCAGACTAGCGGGAGGGGAACACAATGAGCAGTTCTTC.